The present T cell receptor (beta chain) was sequenced within a study of Graves' ophthalmopathy and Graves' hyperthyroidism. This CDR3 is built from 16 residues. After removal of 4 bases from V and 0 bases from J, the junction contained 6 bases not matched to a gene. CDR1 and CDR2 (germline): SGHVS, FNYEAQ. Uncontrolled infections, pregnancy, lactation or other autoimmune diseases led to patient exclusion. RNA transcripts yielded amplified TCR beta CDR3 regions. RT-PCR in the first round used HTBI primers; a second-round multiplex PCR followed. MiXCR, applied by TCRdb to the multiplex PCR reads, yields one record per CDR3 protein. The sample contains around 670,000 distinct CDR3 sequences, around 40% of which appear only once. This clonotype showed up many times.

The sequence derives from an adult man with Graves' ophthalmopathy. The chain couples TRBV7-6 to TRBJ2-1; 7 nucleotides line up with TRBD1. Sequenced sample: peripheral blood. The CDR3, as DNA: TGTGCCAGCAGCTCACGACAGGGTAACTCCTACAATGAGCAGTTCTTC. Translating it yields CASSSRQGNSYNEQFF. Variable domain in full (rest from reference TRBV7-6 and TRBJ2-1): GAGVSQSPRYKVTKRGQDVALRCDPISGHVSLYWYRQALGQGPEFLTYFNYEAQQDKSGLPNDRFSAERPEGSISTLTIQRTEQRDSAMYRCASSSRQGNSYNEQFFGPGTRLTVL.